This TCR beta chain was obtained from a study of blood T cell repertoires in COVID-19. In the study overall: Sites across the United States, Italy and Spain contributed samples from acute and convalescent COVID-19.

Per the original methods: Using reference gene primer amplification, nucleated cell counts were estimated. Sequenced by immunoSEQ multiplex PCR; TCRdb stores in-frame clones only, minus some. Clonal size and the V and J genes are those of that table, whereas D and trimming came from the DNA. The sample holds roughly 250,000 clones; over 75% are singletons and the top ten take 0.87%. Seattle researchers signed up patients amid active infection and tracked them longitudinally. Trimming took 1 base from V and 1 from J, leaving 11 bases between them. Looked up from germline, CDR1 is LGHNA and CDR2 is YNFKEQ. The CDR3 is made up of 15 amino acids. This clone showed up just a few times.

This sequence was found in a human donor with COVID-19, enrolled during active disease. The donor label of this sample is uncertain. What was sequenced was peripheral blood. The J gene is TRBJ2-7, the V gene TRBV4-2, with a possible D match to TRBD1 (5 bases). The CDR3 nucleotides read TGTGCCAGCAGCCAAGGGGGCAGAGAATCCTACGAGCAGTACTTC. This encodes CASSQGGRESYEQYF.